This TCR beta chain was recovered during a study of T cell responses to AZD1222 COVID-19 vaccine (dated by TCRdb to 2020 to 2022). Looking at the study overall: Because spike-specific TCR depth and breadth did not differ between the two schedules, AZD1222 recipients who got a second dose at roughly 4 weeks were pooled with those who got a second dose at roughly 12 weeks. TCR sequencing covered some 240 trial participants: 200 to 210 given two doses of AZD1222 and 26 given two doses of MenACWY control vaccine. Enrollment into the trials was organized by age into subgroups of 18-55, 56-69 and 70-plus years, and those subgroups contained roughly 150, 30 and 60 TCR-sequenced participants, respectively. Results and caveats for the whole study, not just this receptor: Nearly half of unique spike-specific TCRs reportedly recognized epitopes outside regions mutated in the B.1.351 and B.1.1.7 variants. The 56-69-year group was small, and its depth increase did not reach significance, likely because of low power. Vaccine-associated CD4 TCRs spanned the whole spike protein, with dominant responses in regions 160-218 and 743-854. Participants were mostly white British and included more females than males, and it was suggested by the authors that clonal diversity may have been underestimated. No day 14 peak-response samples were available, so repertoires were characterized only after the peak T cell response. After two AZD1222 doses, both the breadth and the depth of spike-specific TCRs were significantly higher than at day 0 and than in MenACWY recipients. Only five to seven AZD1222 recipients were SARS-CoV-2 seropositive at baseline, limiting conclusions about previously exposed vaccinees.

Per the publication, the time point label means: baseline before first vaccination. Vaccinee samples were obtained from the UK trials COV001 and COV002, which included a single-blind randomized controlled phase 2/3 trial of AZD1222 (ChAdOx1 nCoV-19) in healthy adults. For TCRbeta chain sequencing, PBMC samples were collected from trial participants at day 0 and at day 28 after the second dose. This clone was seen only once. Which antigen it targets is not known. No clone much larger than this one lies a single base away; base qualities are absent. Spanning cysteine to phenylalanine, the CDR3 consists of 14 amino acids. Left in the record is the CDR3 DNA by itself, 42 bases read in frame from the first base. Ends trimmed: V by 4 bases, J by 0 bases; bases unmatched to a gene: 6. In the germline V gene, CDR1 corresponds to SQVTM and CDR2 to ANQGSEA. The CDR3 regions of human TCRbeta chains were subjected to immunosequencing. The paper's processing steps were these. TCRs in the repertoires were compared against a reference library of SARS-CoV-2-specific TCRs that had been generated with the MIRA antigen-specificity platform. Breadth meant the fraction of unique TCRs that were SARS-CoV-2-associated, whereas depth meant the fraction of total T cells that were SARS-CoV-2-associated. Using the MIRA data, each spike-specific TCR was assigned both to the spike region to which the TCR was reactive and to a CD4 or CD8 class. Log10-transformed breadth and depth values were compared by one-way ANOVA with Sidak's multiple comparisons tests. TCRdb carries this immuneACCESS record with in-frame sequences only. Its versions omit some clonotypes, under half of them owing to an unresolved V gene in the studies checked, with the rest unexplained. V, J and clone size are those of that table, while D and trimming were read from the DNA. The sample has 110,000 to 150,000 clones on record, 89% of them singletons. Approximately 3% of the sample lies in the top ten.

This clonotype was sampled from an adult in good health. Sequences were derived from peripheral blood, sampled on day 0 of AZD1222 vaccination. The sequence is built from TRBV29-1 and TRBJ2-7, with TRBD1 identical over 7 junction bases. The DNA reads TGCAGCGTTGGGGGGACAGACAGCTCCTACGAGCAGTACTTC. Translated, this gives CSVGGTDSSYEQYF.